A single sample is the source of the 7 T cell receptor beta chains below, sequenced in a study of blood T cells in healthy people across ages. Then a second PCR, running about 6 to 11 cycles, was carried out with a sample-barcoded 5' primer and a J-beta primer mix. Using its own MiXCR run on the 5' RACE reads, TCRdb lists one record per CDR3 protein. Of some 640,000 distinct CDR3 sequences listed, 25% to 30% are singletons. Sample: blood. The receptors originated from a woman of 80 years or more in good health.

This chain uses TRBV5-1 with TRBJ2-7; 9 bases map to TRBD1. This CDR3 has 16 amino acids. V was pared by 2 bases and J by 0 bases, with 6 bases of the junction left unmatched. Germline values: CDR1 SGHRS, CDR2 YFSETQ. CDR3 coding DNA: TGCGCCAGCAGCTTATTTGGACAGGGGAGCTCCTACGAGCAGTACTTC. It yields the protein CASSLFGQGSSYEQYF.

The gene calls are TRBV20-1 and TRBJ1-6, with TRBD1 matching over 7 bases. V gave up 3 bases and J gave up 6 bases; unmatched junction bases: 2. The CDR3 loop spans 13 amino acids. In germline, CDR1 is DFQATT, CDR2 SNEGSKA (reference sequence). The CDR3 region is CSASGTANSPLHF. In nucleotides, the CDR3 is TGCAGTGCTAGTGGGACAGCTAATTCACCCCTCCACTTT.

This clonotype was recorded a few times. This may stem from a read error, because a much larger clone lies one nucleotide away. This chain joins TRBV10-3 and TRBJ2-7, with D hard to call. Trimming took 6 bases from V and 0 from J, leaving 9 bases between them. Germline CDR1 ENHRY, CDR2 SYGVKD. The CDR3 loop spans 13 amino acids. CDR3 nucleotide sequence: TGTGCCATCAGGGTCGAAGCCTCCTACGAGCAGTACTTC. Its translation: CAIRVEASYEQYF.

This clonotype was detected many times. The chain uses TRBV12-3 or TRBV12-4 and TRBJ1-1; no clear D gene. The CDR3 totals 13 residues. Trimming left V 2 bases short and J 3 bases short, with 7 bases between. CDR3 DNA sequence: TGTGCCAGCAGTTTAAAAGGGTACACTGAAGCTTTCTTT. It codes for CASSLKGYTEAFF.

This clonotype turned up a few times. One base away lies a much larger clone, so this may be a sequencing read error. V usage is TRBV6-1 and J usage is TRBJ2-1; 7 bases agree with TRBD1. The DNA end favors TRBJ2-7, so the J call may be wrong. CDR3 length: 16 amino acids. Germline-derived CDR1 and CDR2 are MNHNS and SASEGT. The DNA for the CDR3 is TGTGCCAGCAGTAAACGGGACAGAATAACCTACAATGAGCAGTACTTC. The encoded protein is CASSKRDRITYNEQYF.

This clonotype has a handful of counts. This chain's CDR3 is CASSPTPISQGTNTGELFF. The CDR3 DNA sequence: TGTGCCAGCAGTCCCACCCCCATATCACAGGGGACGAACACCGGGGAGCTGTTTTTT. The chain carries TRBV7-3 and TRBJ2-2, with 7 bases matching TRBD1. The V and J ends lost 6 bases and 0 bases, in that order; junction bases with no gene match: 16. The germline V gene encodes CDR1 SGHTA and CDR2 FQGTGA. The CDR3 covers 19 residues.

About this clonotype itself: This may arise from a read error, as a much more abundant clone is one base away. CDR3 nucleotide sequence: TGTGCCAGCAGTCAGGCGGTGTCTTCACCCCTCCACTTT. Its protein is CASSQAVSSPLHF. This chain links TRBV7-2 with TRBJ1-6, with D unresolved. CDR1 is SGHTA, CDR2 FQGNSA, per germline. The CDR3 sequence is 13 residues long. Trimming took off 6 bases at V and 9 bases at J, with 12 bases between the two ends. Drawing the rest from reference TRBV7-2 and TRBJ1-6, the complete variable domain is GAGVSQSPSNKVTEKGKDVELRCDPISGHTALYWYRQSLGQGLEFLIYFQGNSAPDKSGLPSDRFSAERTGGSVSTLTIQRTQQEDSAVYLCASSQAVSSPLHFGNGTRLTVT.